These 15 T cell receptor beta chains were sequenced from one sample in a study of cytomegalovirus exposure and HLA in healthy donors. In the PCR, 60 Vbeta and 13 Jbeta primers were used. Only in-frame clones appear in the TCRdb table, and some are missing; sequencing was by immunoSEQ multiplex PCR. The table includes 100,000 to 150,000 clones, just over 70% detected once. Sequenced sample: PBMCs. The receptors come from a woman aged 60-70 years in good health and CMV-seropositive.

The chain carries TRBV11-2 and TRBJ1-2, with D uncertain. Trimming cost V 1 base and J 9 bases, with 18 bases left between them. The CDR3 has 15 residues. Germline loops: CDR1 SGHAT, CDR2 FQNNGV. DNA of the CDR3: TGTGCCAGCAGCTTAGGTCGTGAGACACTTGGAAGCTACACCTTC. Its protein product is CASSLGRETLGSYTF.

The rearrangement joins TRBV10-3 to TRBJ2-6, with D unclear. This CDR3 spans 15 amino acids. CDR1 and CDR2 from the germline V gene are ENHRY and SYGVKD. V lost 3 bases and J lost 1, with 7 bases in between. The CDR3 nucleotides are TGTGCCATCAGTGATATAAAATCTGGGGCCAACGTCCTGACTTTC. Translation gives CAISDIKSGANVLTF.

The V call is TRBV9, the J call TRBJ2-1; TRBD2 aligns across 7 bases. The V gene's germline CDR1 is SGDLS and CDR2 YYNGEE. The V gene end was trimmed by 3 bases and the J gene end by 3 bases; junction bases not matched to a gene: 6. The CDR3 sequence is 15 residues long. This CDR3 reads CASSGAGDHYNEQFF. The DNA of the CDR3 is TGTGCCAGCAGCGGGGCGGGGGACCACTACAATGAGCAGTTCTTC.

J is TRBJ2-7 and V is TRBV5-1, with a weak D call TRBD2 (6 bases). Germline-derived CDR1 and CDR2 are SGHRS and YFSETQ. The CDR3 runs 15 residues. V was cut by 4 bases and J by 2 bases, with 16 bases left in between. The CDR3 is CASSATGTGPYEQYF. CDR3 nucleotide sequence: TGCGCCAGCAGCGCTACCGGGACTGGCCCCTACGAGCAGTACTTC.

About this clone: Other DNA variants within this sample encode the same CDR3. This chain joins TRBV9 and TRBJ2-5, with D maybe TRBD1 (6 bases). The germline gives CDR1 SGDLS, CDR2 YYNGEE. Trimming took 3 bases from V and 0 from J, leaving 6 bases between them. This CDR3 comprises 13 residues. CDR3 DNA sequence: TGTGCCAGCAGCGGGACAGACCAAGAGACCCAGTACTTC. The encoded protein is CASSGTDQETQYF.

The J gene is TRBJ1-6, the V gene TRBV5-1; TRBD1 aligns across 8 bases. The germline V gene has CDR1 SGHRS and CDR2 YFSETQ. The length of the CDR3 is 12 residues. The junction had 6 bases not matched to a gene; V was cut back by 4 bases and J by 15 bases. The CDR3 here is CASSQGQESLHF. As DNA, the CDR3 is TGCGCCAGCAGCCAGGGACAGGAGAGCCTCCACTTT.

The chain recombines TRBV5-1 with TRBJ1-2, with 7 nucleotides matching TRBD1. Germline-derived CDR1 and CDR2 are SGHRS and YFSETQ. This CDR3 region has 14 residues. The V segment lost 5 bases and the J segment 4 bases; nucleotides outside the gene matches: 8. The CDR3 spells CASRIKGASYGYTF. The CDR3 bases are TGCGCCAGCAGGATCAAGGGGGCCTCCTATGGCTACACCTTC.

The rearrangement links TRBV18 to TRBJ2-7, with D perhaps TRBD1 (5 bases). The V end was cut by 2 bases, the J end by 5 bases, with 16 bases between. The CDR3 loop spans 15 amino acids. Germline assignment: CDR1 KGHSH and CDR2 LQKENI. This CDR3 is CASSPSTQGLHEQYF. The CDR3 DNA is TGTGCCAGCTCACCATCCACTCAGGGTTTACACGAGCAGTACTTC.

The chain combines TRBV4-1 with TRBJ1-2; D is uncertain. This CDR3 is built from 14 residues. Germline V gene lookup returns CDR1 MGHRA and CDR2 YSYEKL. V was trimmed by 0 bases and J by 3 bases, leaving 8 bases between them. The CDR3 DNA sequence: TGCGCCAGCAGCCAAGATCCGGTGGACTATGGCTACACCTTC. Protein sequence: CASSQDPVDYGYTF.

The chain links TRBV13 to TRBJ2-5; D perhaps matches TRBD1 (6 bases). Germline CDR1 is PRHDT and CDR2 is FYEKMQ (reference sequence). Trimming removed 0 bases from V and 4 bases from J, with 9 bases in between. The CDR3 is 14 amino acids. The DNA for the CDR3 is TGTGCCAGCAGCTTAGGCACAGGGCCAGAGACCCAGTACTTC. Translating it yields CASSLGTGPETQYF.

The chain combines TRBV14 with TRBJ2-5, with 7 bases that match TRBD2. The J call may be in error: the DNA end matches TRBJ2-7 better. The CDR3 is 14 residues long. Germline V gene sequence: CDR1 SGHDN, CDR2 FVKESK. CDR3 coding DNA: TGTGCCAGCAGCCTTGGGGGAGGGACCTACGAGCAGTACTTC. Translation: CASSLGGGTYEQYF.

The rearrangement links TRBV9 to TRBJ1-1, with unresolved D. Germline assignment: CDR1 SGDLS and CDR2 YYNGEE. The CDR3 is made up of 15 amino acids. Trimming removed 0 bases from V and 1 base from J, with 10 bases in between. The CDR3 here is CASSVGGRPNTEAFF. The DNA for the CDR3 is TGTGCCAGCAGCGTAGGAGGGCGCCCGAACACTGAAGCTTTCTTT.

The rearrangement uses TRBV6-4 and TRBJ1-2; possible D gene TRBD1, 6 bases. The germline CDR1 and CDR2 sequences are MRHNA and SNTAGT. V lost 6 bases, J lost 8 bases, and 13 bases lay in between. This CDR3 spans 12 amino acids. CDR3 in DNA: TGTGCCAGCAGACCTACAGGGCACGGCTACACCTTC. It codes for CASRPTGHGYTF.

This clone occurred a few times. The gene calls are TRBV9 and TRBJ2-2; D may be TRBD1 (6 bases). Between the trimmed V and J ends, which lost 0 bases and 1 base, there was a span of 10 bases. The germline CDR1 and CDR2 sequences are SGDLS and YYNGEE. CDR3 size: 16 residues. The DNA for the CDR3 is TGTGCCAGCAGCGTAGTTGCAGGGGTGAACACCGGGGAGCTGTTTTTT. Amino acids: CASSVVAGVNTGELFF.

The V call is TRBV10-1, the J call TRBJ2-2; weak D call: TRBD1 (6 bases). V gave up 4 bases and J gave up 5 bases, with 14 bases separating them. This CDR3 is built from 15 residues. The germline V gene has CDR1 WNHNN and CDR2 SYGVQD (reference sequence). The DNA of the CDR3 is TGCGCCAGCAGTGGTACAGGGAAAGGGACCGGGGAGCTGTTTTTT. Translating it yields CASSGTGKGTGELFF.